One sample yielded the 27 T cell receptor beta chains listed below, sequenced in a study of sequential checkpoint blockade in melanoma. The treatment here: randomized to nivolumab then ipilimumab (arm A) or the reverse (arm B). Assay used: immunoSEQ multiplex PCR; TCRdb lists only in-frame clones, some missing. This repertoire shows over 15,000 clones, 72% found once; its top ten account for 10% to 15%. Sequencing used CD8+ T cells sorted from blood (inferred from file names), obtained from a patient given nivolumab and ipilimumab in sequence. The source is a human donor with melanoma.

A remark on this clone: This CDR3 is also generated by other DNA sequences in the sample. The rearrangement joins TRBV6-5 to TRBJ1-2, with D possibly TRBD1 on 6 matching bases. The V end was cut by 3 bases, the J end by 3 bases, with 8 bases between. In germline, CDR1 is MNHEY, CDR2 SVGAGI. This CDR3 has 13 residues. The CDR3 loop reads CASSYNRDYGYTF. In DNA, the CDR3 is TGTGCCAGCAGTTATAACAGGGACTATGGCTACACCTTC.

A note on this clone: One end of the junction varies from germline; a read error may be responsible. V usage is TRBV5-4 and J usage is TRBJ1-1; D is possibly TRBD1 (5 bases). Germline CDR1 reads SGHNT; CDR2 reads YYREEE (reference sequence). The CDR3 has 16 residues. CDR3 DNA sequence: TGTGCCAGCAGTTTGGGGGGGAGGGCTATGAACACTGAAGCTTTCTTT. The encoded protein is CASSLGGRAMNTEAFF.

This chain connects TRBV14 to TRBJ2-7; tentatively, D is TRBD1 (6 bases). Trimming took 5 bases from V and 1 from J, leaving 18 bases between them. The germline CDR1 and CDR2 sequences are SGHDN and FVKESK. The CDR3 is made up of 16 amino acids. The CDR3 region has the DNA TGTGCCAGCAGCACCACTACAGGGATTGGTTCCTACGAGCAGTACTTC. This gives the protein CASSTTTGIGSYEQYF.

The CDR3 protein is CASSQALLTVSSTDTQYF. Written as DNA, the CDR3 is TGTGCCAGCAGCCAGGCCCTATTGACAGTTTCTAGCACAGATACGCAGTATTTT. J is TRBJ2-3 and V is TRBV27; D is perhaps TRBD1 (5 bases). The V and J ends lost 6 bases and 0 bases respectively, with 22 bases between them. The CDR3 has 18 amino acids. Germline lookup yields CDR1 MNHEY and CDR2 SMNVEV (reference sequence).

The chain has TRBV4-1 and TRBJ2-2; 8 bases align to TRBD2. The CDR3 has 16 residues. J was trimmed by 3 bases and V by 1 base; bases with no gene match: 4. Germline V gene lookup returns CDR1 MGHRA and CDR2 YSYEKL. The DNA for the CDR3 is TGCGCCAGCAGCCAAGTGACGCGGGGGGACACCGGGGAGCTGTTTTTT. Its protein product is CASSQVTRGDTGELFF.

The V and J genes are TRBV7-9 and TRBJ2-1; 8 bases are a match to TRBD2. CDR3 size: 14 residues. Germline V lookup: CDR1 SEHNR, CDR2 FQNEAQ (reference sequence). The J segment lost 8 bases and the V segment lost 5 bases, leaving 8 bases of the junction unmatched. The CDR3 spells CASSPLGLAHEQFF. The CDR3 DNA sequence: TGTGCCAGCAGCCCTTTAGGACTAGCCCATGAGCAGTTCTTC.

The chain uses TRBV4-1 and TRBJ2-7; D gene ambiguous. Trimming left V 3 bases short and J 6 bases short, with 9 bases between. The germline gives CDR1 MGHRA, CDR2 YSYEKL. CDR3 length: 12 residues. Written as DNA, the CDR3 is TGCGCCAGCAGCCACCCTATCGGCGAGCAGTACTTC. This codes for CASSHPIGEQYF.

The chain uses TRBV7-9 and TRBJ1-6; 8 bases match TRBD1. CDR1 SEHNR and CDR2 FQNEAQ come from the germline V gene (reference sequence). CDR3 length: 15 residues. V shed 3 bases, J shed 6 bases, and the junction held 4 bases outside the gene matches. CDR3 amino acids: CASSFLGQANSPLHF. The DNA of the CDR3 is TGTGCCAGCAGCTTCCTGGGACAGGCTAATTCACCCCTCCACTTT.

The chain carries TRBV30 and TRBJ2-7; D gene ambiguous. Germline V gene lookup returns CDR1 GTSNPN and CDR2 SVGIG (reference sequence). There are 14 residues in the CDR3. Between the trimmed V and J ends, which lost 2 bases and 2 bases, there was a span of 13 bases. DNA of the CDR3: TGTGCCTGGAGTTCAACGGTAGCCACCTACGAGCAGTACTTC. Protein product: CAWSSTVATYEQYF.

J is TRBJ1-2 and V is TRBV9; 9 bases agree with TRBD1. The J segment lost 4 bases and the V segment lost 4 bases, leaving 5 bases of the junction unmatched. In germline, CDR1 is SGDLS, CDR2 YYNGEE. This CDR3 has 14 residues. CDR3 sequence reads: CASSPRDRVYGYTF. The CDR3 DNA reads TGTGCCAGCAGCCCCCGGGACAGGGTCTATGGCTACACCTTC.

The V and J genes are TRBV6-4 and TRBJ1-5; weak D call: TRBD1 (6 bases). V was pared by 1 base and J by 0 bases, with 22 bases between. The CDR3 loop spans 20 amino acids. Per the germline V gene, CDR1 is MRHNA and CDR2 is SNTAGT. The CDR3 is CASSDFDLTEAGDSNQPQHF. The CDR3 nucleotides read TGTGCCAGCAGTGACTTCGATCTGACTGAGGCAGGGGATAGCAATCAGCCCCAGCATTTT.

Worth noting for this clone: A read error may produce the germline difference seen at one junction end. The chain has TRBV15 and TRBJ2-5; D may be TRBD2 (6 bases). The CDR3 covers 13 residues. The germline V gene encodes CDR1 LNHNV and CDR2 YYDKDF (reference sequence). CDR3 nucleotide sequence: TGTGCCACCAGCAGAGATCTAGGGGACTTTCGGAACTTC. Residues: CATSRDLGDFRNF.

This rearrangement joins TRBV6-4 to TRBJ2-2, with 7 nucleotides matching TRBD1. CDR1 and CDR2 from the germline V gene are MRHNA and SNTAGT. Trimming cost V 2 bases and J 3 bases; bases outside gene matches: 0. The CDR3 consists of 14 residues. CDR3 sequence (DNA): TGTGCCAGCAGTGACAGGGGGCACACCGGGGAGCTGTTTTTT. This translates into CASSDRGHTGELFF.

The rearrangement links TRBV5-3 to TRBJ1-1; D possibly corresponds to TRBD1 (5 bases). TRBV5-3 is an ORF; its function is uncertain. V lost 4 bases, J lost 4 bases, and 23 bases lay in between. The CDR3 totals 17 residues. The DNA for the CDR3 is TGTGCCAGAAGCGCTTGCTTAGGGACGGAGGAGGGCACTGAAGCTTTCTTT. As protein: CARSACLGTEEGTEAFF.

Here the CDR3 reads CSATGLAGANEQYF. Here the CDR3 DNA reads TGCAGCGCCACAGGACTAGCGGGAGCTAACGAGCAGTACTTC. V and J are TRBV29-1 and TRBJ2-7; 13 nucleotides line up with TRBD2. V gave up 7 bases and J gave up 5 bases; unmatched junction bases: 8. The CDR3 has 14 residues. CDR1 is SQVTM, CDR2 ANQGSEA, per germline.

V gene TRBV7-3 combines with J gene TRBJ2-7, with 9 bases identical to TRBD1. CDR1 and CDR2 (germline): SGHTA, FQGTGA. Unmatched junction bases numbered 8, after V lost 5 bases and J lost 3 bases. The CDR3 is made up of 15 amino acids. The CDR3 coding sequence is TGTGCCAGCAGCCTAGGGACAGGGACAAACTACGAGCAGTACTTC. It yields the protein CASSLGTGTNYEQYF. Together with reference TRBV7-3 and TRBJ2-7, the CDR3 gives the full variable domain: GAGVSQTPSNKVTEKGKYVELRCDPISGHTALYWYRQSLGQGPEFLIYFQGTGAADDSGLPNDRFFAVRPEGSVSTLKIQRTERGDSAVYLCASSLGTGTNYEQYFGPGTRLTVT.

The chain recombines TRBV2 with TRBJ2-2, with D possibly TRBD1 on 5 matching bases. The V gene's germline CDR1 is SNHLY and CDR2 FYNNEI. CDR3 size: 16 residues. V lost 0 bases and J 1 base, leaving 9 bases between the germline ends. The CDR3 DNA reads as TGTGCCAGCAGTGAAGCGCCGGACAAGAACACCGGGGAGCTGTTTTTT. It encodes CASSEAPDKNTGELFF.

This clone was seen only a few times. V and J are TRBV10-3 and TRBJ2-3, with 12 bases fitting TRBD2. Germline CDR1 and CDR2: ENHRY and SYGVKD. With 0 bases clipped from V and 2 bases from J, the junction kept 12 bases outside the gene matches. CDR3 length equals 20 residues. This CDR3 is CAISESTKELAGGYTDTQYF. CDR3 coding DNA: TGTGCCATCAGTGAGTCGACGAAGGAACTAGCGGGAGGATACACAGATACGCAGTATTTT.

The chain combines TRBV13 with TRBJ2-4; D might be TRBD2 (7 bases). The CDR3 is 15 amino acids. V was trimmed by 4 bases and J by 1 base, leaving 11 bases between them. Per the germline V gene, CDR1 is PRHDT and CDR2 is FYEKMQ (reference sequence). The CDR3 loop reads CASSSRGLAKNIQYF. The CDR3 nucleotides are TGTGCCAGCAGCTCGCGGGGGCTGGCCAAAAACATTCAGTACTTC.

The genes are TRBV19 and TRBJ2-2; 7 positions agree with TRBD1. The length of the CDR3 is 14 residues. The V and J ends lost 9 bases and 4 bases, in that order; junction bases with no gene match: 8. The V gene's germline CDR1 is LNHDA and CDR2 SQIVND (reference sequence). The CDR3 region has the DNA TGTGCCAGCAGACAGGGCTCGTTCACCGGGGAGCTGTTTTTT. Protein product: CASRQGSFTGELFF.

This rearrangement joins TRBV11-3 to TRBJ2-6, with no clear D. Looked up from germline, CDR1 is SGHNT and CDR2 is YENEEA. The CDR3 length is 15 residues. V was pared by 1 base and J by 4 bases, with 8 bases between. The CDR3 spells CASSLVLSGANVLTF. DNA of the CDR3: TGTGCCAGCAGCTTAGTGTTATCCGGGGCCAACGTCCTGACTTTC.

The gene calls are TRBV10-2 and TRBJ2-7; 8 bases match TRBD2. Trimming took 0 bases from V and 1 from J; bases not matched to a gene: 8. The CDR3 consists of 17 residues. The germline gives CDR1 WSHSY, CDR2 SAAADI. In nucleotides, the CDR3 is TGCGCCAGCAGTGAGTCGATGTTCGCGGGGGGATCCTACGAGCAGTACTTC. Translation: CASSESMFAGGSYEQYF.

The rearrangement uses TRBV6-5 and TRBJ2-5; TRBD2 agrees at 15 bases. The J call could be wrong; TRBJ2-7 is a better fit for the DNA end. Germline CDR1 is MNHEY and CDR2 is SVGAGI. CDR3 length equals 16 residues. The CDR3 DNA reads TGTGCCAGCAGTTACCCGGGGACTAGCGGGAGGTACGAGCAGTACTTC. Protein: CASSYPGTSGRYEQYF.

This chain joins TRBV4-3 and TRBJ2-7, with 9 positions matching TRBD1. The germline V gene encodes CDR1 LGHNA and CDR2 YSLEER. The V gene end was trimmed by 0 bases and the J gene end by 2 bases; junction bases not matched to a gene: 2. The CDR3 spans 15 residues. CDR3 residues: CASSQEGTGTYEQYF. CDR3 nucleotide sequence: TGCGCCAGCAGCCAAGAAGGGACAGGGACCTACGAGCAGTACTTC.

V gene TRBV9 combines with J gene TRBJ2-1, with 11 bases aligning to TRBD2. Germline trimming cut 4 bases from V and 6 bases from J; bases unmatched to any gene: 9. The CDR3 consists of 16 residues. The germline CDR1 and CDR2 sequences are SGDLS and YYNGEE. Here the CDR3 DNA reads TGTGCCAGCAGCACTGGGACTAGCGGATACATCAATGAGCAGTTCTTC. Its protein product is CASSTGTSGYINEQFF.

This clone turned up a few times. The rearrangement uses TRBV4-3 and TRBJ1-3; weak D call: TRBD1 (5 bases). Trimming removed 4 bases from V and 5 bases from J, with 12 bases in between. The CDR3 spans 14 residues. In germline, CDR1 is LGHNA, CDR2 YSLEER. The CDR3 coding sequence is TGCGCCAGCAGCCCCGACAGTCTCCGAAACACCATATATTTT. It translates to CASSPDSLRNTIYF.

The chain is built from TRBV9 and TRBJ2-5, with D unclear. The V end was cut by 0 bases, the J end by 1 base, with 10 bases between. The CDR3 length is 15 residues. From germline, CDR1 is SGDLS and CDR2 YYNGEE. CDR3 DNA sequence: TGTGCCAGCAGCGTAGCTTCGAACTTCCAAGAGACCCAGTACTTC. The encoded protein is CASSVASNFQETQYF.